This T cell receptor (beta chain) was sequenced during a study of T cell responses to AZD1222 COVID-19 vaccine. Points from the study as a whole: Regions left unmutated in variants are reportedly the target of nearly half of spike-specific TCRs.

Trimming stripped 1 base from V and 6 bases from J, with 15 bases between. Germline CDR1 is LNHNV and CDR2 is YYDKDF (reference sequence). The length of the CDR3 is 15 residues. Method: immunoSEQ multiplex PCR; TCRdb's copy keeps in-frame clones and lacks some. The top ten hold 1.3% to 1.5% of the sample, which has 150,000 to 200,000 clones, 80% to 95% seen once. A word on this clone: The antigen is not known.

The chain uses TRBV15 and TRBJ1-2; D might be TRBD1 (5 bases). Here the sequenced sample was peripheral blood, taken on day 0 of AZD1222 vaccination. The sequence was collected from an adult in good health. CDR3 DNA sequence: TGTGCCACCAGCAGAGGTCCCGTCAGGGTTGATGGCTACACCTTC. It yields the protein CATSRGPVRVDGYTF.